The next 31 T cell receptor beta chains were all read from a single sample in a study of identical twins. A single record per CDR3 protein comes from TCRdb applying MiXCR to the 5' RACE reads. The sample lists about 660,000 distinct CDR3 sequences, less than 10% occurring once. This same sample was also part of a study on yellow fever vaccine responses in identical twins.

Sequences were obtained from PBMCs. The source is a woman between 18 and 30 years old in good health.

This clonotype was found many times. CDR3 sequence (DNA): TGCAGCGTTGGAAAAGGAGACTACGAGCAGTACTTC. It yields the protein CSVGKGDYEQYF. This chain joins TRBV29-1 and TRBJ2-7; D not certain. This CDR3 contains 12 residues. V lost 4 bases and J 3 bases, leaving 10 bases between the germline ends. In germline, CDR1 is SQVTM, CDR2 ANQGSEA.

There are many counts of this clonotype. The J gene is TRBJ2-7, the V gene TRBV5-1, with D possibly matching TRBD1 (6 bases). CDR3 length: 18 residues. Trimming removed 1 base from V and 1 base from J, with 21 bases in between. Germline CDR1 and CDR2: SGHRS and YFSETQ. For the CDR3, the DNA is TGCGCCAGCAGCTTGCAACCCAGGGGCAGGGTGGGGTCCTACGAGCAGTACTTC. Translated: CASSLQPRGRVGSYEQYF. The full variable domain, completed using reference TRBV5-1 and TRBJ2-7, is KAGVTQTPRYLIKTRGQQVTLSCSPISGHRSVSWYQQTPGQGLQFLFEYFSETQRNKGNFPGRFSGRQFSNSRSEMNVSTLELGDSALYLCASSLQPRGRVGSYEQYFGPGTRLTVT.

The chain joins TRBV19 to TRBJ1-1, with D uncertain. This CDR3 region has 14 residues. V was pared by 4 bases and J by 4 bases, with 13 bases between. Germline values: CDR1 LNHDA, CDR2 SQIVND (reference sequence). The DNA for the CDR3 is TGTGCCAGTAGTACTACCCTGAGTGTCACTGAAGCTTTCTTT. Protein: CASSTTLSVTEAFF.

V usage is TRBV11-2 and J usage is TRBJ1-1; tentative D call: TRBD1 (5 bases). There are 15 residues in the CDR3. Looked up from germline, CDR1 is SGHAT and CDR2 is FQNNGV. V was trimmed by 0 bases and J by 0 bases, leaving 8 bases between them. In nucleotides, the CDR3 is TGTGCCAGCAGCTTAGAGACAGCCCTGAACACTGAAGCTTTCTTT. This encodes CASSLETALNTEAFF.

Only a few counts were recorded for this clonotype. The CDR3, as DNA: TGCAGTGCTAGAGATTGGGGTAGCTCCTACGAGCAGTACTTC. Translation gives CSARDWGSSYEQYF. The genes are TRBV20-1 and TRBJ2-7, with D hard to call. This CDR3 is built from 14 residues. Trimming removed 0 bases at V and 0 bases at J, with 9 bases between. Germline V gives CDR1 DFQATT, CDR2 SNEGSKA (reference sequence).

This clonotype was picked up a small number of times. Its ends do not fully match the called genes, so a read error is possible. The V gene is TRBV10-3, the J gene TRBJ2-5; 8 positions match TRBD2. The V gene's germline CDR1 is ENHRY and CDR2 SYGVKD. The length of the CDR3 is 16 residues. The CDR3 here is CAVKGDRGGGKEAQYF. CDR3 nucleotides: TGTGCCGTCAAGGGGGATCGGGGGGGCGGTAAAGAGGCCCAGTACTTC.

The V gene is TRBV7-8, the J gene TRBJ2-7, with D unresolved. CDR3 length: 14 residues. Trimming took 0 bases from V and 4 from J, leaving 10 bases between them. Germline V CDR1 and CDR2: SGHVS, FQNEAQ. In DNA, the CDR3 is TGTGCCAGCAGCTTAGCACTAACCCTTTACGAGCAGTACTTC. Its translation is CASSLALTLYEQYF. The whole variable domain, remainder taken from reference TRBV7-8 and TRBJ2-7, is GAGVSQSPRYKVAKRGQDVALRCDPISGHVSLFWYQQALGQGPEFLTYFQNEAQLDKSGLPSDRFFAERPEGSVSTLKIQRTQQEDSAVYLCASSLALTLYEQYFGPGTRLTVT.

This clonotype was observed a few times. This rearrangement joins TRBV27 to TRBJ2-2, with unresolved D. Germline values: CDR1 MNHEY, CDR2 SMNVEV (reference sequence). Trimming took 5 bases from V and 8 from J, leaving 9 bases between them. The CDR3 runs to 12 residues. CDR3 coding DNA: TGTGCCAGCAGTCCCCCCCTTGGGGAGCTGTTTTTT. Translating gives CASSPPLGELFF.

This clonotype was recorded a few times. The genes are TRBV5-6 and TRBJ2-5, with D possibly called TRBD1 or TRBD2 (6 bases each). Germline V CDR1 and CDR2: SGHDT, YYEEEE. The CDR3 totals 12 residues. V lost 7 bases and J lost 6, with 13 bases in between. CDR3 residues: CASEQGGKTQYF. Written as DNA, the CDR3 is TGTGCCAGCGAACAGGGCGGGAAGACCCAGTACTTC.

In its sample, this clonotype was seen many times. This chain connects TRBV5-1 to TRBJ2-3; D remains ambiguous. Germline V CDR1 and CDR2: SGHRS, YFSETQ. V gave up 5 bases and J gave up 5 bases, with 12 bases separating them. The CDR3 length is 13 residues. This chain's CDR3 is CASSLPLGDTQYF. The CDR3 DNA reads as TGCGCCAGCAGTCTTCCCCTTGGAGATACGCAGTATTTT.

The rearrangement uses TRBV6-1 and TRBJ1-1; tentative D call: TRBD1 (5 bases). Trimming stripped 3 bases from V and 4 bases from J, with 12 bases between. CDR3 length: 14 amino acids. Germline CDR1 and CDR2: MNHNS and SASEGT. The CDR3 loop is CASSDRAVGTEAFF. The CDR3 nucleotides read TGTGCCAGCAGTGACAGGGCTGTCGGCACTGAAGCTTTCTTT.

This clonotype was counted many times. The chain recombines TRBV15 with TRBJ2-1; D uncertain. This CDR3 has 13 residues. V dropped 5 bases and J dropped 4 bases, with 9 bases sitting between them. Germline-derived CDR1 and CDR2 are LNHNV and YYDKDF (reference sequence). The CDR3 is CATSLTRYNEQFF. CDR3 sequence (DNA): TGTGCCACCAGCTTAACCAGGTACAATGAGCAGTTCTTC.

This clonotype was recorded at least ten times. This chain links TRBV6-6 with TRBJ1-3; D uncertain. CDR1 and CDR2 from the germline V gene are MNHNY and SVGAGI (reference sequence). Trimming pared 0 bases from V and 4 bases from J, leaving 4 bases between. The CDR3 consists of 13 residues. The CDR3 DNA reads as TGTGCCAGCAGTTACTCGGACGGAAACACCATATATTTT. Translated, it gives CASSYSDGNTIYF.

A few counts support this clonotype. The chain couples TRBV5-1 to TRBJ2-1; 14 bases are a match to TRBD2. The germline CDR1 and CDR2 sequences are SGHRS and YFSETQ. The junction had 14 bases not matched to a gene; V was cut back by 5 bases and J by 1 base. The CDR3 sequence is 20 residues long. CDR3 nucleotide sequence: TGCGCCAGCAGTCCTCGTCCCGGGACTAGCGGGAGCGGGTCCTACAATGAGCAGTTCTTC. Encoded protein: CASSPRPGTSGSGSYNEQFF.

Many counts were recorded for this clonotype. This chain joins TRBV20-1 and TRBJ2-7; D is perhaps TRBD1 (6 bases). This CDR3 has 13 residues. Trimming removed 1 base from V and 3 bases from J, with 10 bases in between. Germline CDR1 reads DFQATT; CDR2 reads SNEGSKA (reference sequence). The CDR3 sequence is CSARAGVIYEQYF. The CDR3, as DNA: TGCAGTGCTAGAGCAGGGGTAATCTACGAGCAGTACTTC.

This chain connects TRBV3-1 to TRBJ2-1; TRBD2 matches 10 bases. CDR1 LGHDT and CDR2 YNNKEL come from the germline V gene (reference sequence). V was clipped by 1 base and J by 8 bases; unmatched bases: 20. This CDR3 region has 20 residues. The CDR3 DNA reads TGTGCCAGCAGCCAAGTCAAGGGACTAGCGCGACCTCCCGCTGCATATGAGCAGTTCTTC. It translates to CASSQVKGLARPPAAYEQFF.

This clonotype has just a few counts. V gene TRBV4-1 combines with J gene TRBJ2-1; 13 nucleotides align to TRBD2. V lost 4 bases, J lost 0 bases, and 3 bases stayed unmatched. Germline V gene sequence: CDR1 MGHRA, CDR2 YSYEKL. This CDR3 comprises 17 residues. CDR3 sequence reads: CASSPWTSGSSYNEQFF. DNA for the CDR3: TGCGCCAGCAGCCCTTGGACTAGCGGGAGCTCCTACAATGAGCAGTTCTTC.

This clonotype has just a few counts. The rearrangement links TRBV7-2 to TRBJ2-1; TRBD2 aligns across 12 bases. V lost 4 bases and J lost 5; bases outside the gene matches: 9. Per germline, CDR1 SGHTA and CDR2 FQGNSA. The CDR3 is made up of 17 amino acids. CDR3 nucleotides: TGTGCCAGCAGCTCCCAGAGGACTAGCGGGATTAACAATGAGCAGTTCTTC. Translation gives CASSSQRTSGINNEQFF.

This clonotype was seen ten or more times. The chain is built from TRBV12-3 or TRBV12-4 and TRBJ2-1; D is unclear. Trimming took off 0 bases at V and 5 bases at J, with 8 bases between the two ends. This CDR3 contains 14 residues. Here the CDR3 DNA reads TGTGCCAGCAGTTTAGCGGGGAACGACAATGAGCAGTTCTTC. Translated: CASSLAGNDNEQFF.

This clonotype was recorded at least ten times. Here the CDR3 reads CASSLGGDKTQYF. The DNA of the CDR3 is TGTGCCAGCAGCTTGGGGGGGGACAAGACGCAGTATTTT. The chain uses TRBV7-2 and TRBJ2-3; perhaps TRBD2 as D (7 bases). Between the trimmed V and J ends, which lost 3 bases and 9 bases, there was a span of 13 bases. The CDR3 loop spans 13 amino acids. The germline V gene has CDR1 SGHTA and CDR2 FQGNSA. Variable domain in full (rest from reference TRBV7-2 and TRBJ2-3): GAGVSQSPSNKVTEKGKDVELRCDPISGHTALYWYRQSLGQGLEFLIYFQGNSAPDKSGLPSDRFSAERTGGSVSTLTIQRTQQEDSAVYLCASSLGGDKTQYFGPGTRLTVL.

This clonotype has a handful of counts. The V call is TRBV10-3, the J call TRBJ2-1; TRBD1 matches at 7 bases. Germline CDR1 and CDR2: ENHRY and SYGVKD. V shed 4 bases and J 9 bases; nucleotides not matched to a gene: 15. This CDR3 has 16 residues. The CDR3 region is CAISGAPGQLSLEQFF. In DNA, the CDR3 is TGTGCCATCAGTGGGGCGCCGGGACAGTTGTCTCTTGAGCAGTTCTTC.

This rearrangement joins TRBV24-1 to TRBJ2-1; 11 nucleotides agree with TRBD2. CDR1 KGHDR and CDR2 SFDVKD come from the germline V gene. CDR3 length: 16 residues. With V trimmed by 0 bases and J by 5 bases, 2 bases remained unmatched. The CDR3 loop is CATSDLRSGRDNEQFF. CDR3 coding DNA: TGTGCCACCAGTGATTTGCGTAGCGGGAGGGACAATGAGCAGTTCTTC.

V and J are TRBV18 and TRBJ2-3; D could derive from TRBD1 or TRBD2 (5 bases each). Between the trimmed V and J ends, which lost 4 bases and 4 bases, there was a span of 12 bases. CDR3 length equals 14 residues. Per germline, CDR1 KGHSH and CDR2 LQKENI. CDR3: CASSLSGPADTQYF. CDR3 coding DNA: TGTGCCAGCTCACTTTCGGGACCGGCAGATACGCAGTATTTT.

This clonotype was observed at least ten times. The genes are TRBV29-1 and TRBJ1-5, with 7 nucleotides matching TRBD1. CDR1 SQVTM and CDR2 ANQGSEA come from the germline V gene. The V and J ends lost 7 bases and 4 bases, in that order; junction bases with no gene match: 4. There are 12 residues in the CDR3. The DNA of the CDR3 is TGCAGCGCTGGACAGGCGAATCAGCCCCAGCATTTT. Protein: CSAGQANQPQHF.

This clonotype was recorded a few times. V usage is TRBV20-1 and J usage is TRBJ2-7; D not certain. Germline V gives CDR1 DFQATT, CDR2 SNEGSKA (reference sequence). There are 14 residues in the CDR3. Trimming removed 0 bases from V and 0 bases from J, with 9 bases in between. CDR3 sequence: CSARDPPGSYEQYF. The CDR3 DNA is TGCAGTGCTAGAGACCCACCTGGCTCCTACGAGCAGTACTTC.

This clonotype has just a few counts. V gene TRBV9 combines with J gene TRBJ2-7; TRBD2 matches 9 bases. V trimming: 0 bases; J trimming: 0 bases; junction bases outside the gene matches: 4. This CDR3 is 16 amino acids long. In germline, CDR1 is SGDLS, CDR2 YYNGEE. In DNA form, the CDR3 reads TGTGCCAGCAGCGTAGTACCTAGCGGGGCCTCCTACGAGCAGTACTTC. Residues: CASSVVPSGASYEQYF.

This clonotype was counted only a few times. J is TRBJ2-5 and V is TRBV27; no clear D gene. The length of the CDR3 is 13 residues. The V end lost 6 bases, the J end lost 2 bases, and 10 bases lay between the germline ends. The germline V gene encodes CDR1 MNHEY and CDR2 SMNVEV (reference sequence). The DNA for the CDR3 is TGTGCCAGCAGGGACGGAGCACAAGAGACCCAGTACTTC. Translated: CASRDGAQETQYF.

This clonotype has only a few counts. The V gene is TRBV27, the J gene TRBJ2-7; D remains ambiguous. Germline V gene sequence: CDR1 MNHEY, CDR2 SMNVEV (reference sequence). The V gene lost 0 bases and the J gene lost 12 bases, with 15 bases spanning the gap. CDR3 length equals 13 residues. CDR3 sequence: CASSLSTREKPYF. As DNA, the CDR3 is TGTGCCAGCAGTTTATCAACCCGCGAGAAGCCGTACTTC.

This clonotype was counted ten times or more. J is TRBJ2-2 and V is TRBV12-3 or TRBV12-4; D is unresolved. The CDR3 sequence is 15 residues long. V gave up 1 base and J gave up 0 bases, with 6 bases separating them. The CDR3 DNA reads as TGTGCCAGCAGTTTAGGGTCTCCGAACACCGGGGAGCTGTTTTTT. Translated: CASSLGSPNTGELFF.

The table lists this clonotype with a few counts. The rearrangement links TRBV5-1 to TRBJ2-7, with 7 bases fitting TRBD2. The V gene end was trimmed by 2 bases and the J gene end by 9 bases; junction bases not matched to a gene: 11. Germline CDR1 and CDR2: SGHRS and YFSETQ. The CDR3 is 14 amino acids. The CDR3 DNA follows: TGCGCCAGCAGCTTCGGAACTAGCGTACTCGCGCAGTACTTC. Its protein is CASSFGTSVLAQYF.

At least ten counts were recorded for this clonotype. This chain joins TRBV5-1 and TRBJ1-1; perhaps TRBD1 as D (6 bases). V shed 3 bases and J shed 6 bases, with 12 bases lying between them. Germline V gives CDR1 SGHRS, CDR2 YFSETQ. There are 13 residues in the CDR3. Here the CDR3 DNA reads TGCGCCAGCAGCTCTACAGGGCCAGCTGAAGCTTTCTTT. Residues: CASSSTGPAEAFF.